This is a list of T cell receptor beta chains from one sample in a study of STAT5B mutations in CD4+ large granular lymphocyte leukemia. TCRdb's table, derived via immunoSEQ multiplex PCR, lists solely in-frame clones and lacks some. Altogether around 9,000 clones are present, approximately 80% being singletons, with the ten largest covering 65% to 75%. The specimen sequenced was PBMCs. These receptors came from a man aged 55 to 70 with CD4+ T-cell large granular lymphocyte leukemia. Each CDR3 is given with its conserved first and last residue. A D gene is named only where the DNA matches it firmly. Only some rows state a clone size, as once, few, many or a class for expanded clones.

TRBJ2-1,TRBD2,TRBV6-5,once,TGTGCCAGCAGTTACGGGACTAGCGGGCGGGATGAGCAGTTCTTC,CASSYGTSGRDEQFF
TRBJ1-2,NA,TRBV6-4,NA,TGTGCCAGCAGTGAGGAGGGGGGAGAAGCAAACTATGGCTACACCTTC,CASSEEGGEANYGYTF
TRBJ1-1,NA,TRBV7-8,NA,TGTGCCAGCAGCCTCGTTGCAGCCGTAGGCACTGAAGCTTTCTTT,CASSLVAAVGTEAFF
TRBJ1-2,NA,TRBV9,once,TGTGCCAGCAGCGTAGGTCGCAAAGGGGATGACTACACCTTC,CASSVGRKGDDYTF
TRBJ2-5,NA,TRBV4-3,NA,TGCGCCAGCAGCCCCAGCCATGGGGGGCCTCAAGAGACCCAGTACTTC,CASSPSHGGPQETQYF
TRBJ2-3,TRBD2,TRBV6-4,NA,TGTGCCAGCAGTGACTCTGCGGGGGTGGAAACAGATACGCAGTATTTT,CASSDSAGVETDTQYF
TRBJ1-2,TRBD1,TRBV27,NA,TGTGCCAGCAGTACCCGGGACAGGGTTGGCTATGGCTACACCTTC,CASSTRDRVGYGYTF
TRBJ2-7,NA,TRBV28,NA,TGTGCCAGCCTGGCCCTCATCTCCTACGAGCAGTACTTC,CASLALISYEQYF
TRBJ1-1,NA,TRBV15,NA,TGTGCCACCAGCAGAGATTGGGGGCTCGGTGTGACTGAAGCTTTCTTT,CATSRDWGLGVTEAFF
TRBJ2-5,TRBD2,TRBV6-6,NA,TGTGCCAGCAGTTACGAGGTCGGCGGGGGGACCCAGTACTTC,CASSYEVGGGTQYF
TRBJ2-2,TRBD1,TRBV7-9,NA,TGTGCCAGCAGAGGACGACCGGGACAGGGCGGCACCGGGGAGCTGTTTTTT,CASRGRPGQGGTGELFF
TRBJ2-7,NA,TRBV5-6,few,TGTGCCAGCAGCTTAGCAGGATCCTACGAGCAGTACTTC,CASSLAGSYEQYF
TRBJ1-6,NA,TRBV5-4,NA,TGTGCCAGCAGCTCGTCGACGTTACCATATAATTCACCCCTCCACTTT,CASSSSTLPYNSPLHF
TRBJ2-7,TRBD2,TRBV7-2,NA,TGTGCCAGCAGCTTAGTTCCGGGAGGCTTGATGTACGAGCAGTACTTC,CASSLVPGGLMYEQYF
TRBJ2-3,NA,TRBV2,NA,TGTGCCACAGTTCCTGCCTTGCGGAACACAGATACGCAGTATTTT,CATVPALRNTDTQYF
TRBJ2-7,TRBD1,TRBV7-2,NA,TGTGCCAGCAGTCACAGGGGGCACGGTAAGAACGAGCAGTACTTC,CASSHRGHGKNEQYF
TRBJ1-1,NA,TRBV5-1,NA,TGCGCCAGCAGCTTGGACAGCTACACTGAAGCTTTCTTT,CASSLDSYTEAFF
TRBJ2-6,NA,TRBV5-8,NA,TGTGCCAGCAGCGGGGGGTCGTTTTCTGGGGCCAACGTCCTGACTTTC,CASSGGSFSGANVLTF
TRBJ1-1,NA,TRBV11-2,once,TGTGCCAGCAGCTTAGAAAGGGGAGTGAACACTGAAGCTTTCTTT,CASSLERGVNTEAFF
TRBJ1-5,TRBD1,TRBV27,NA,TGTGCCAGCAGTTTATATCCGCCGACAGGGAGCAATCAGCCCCAGCATTTT,CASSLYPPTGSNQPQHF
TRBJ1-1,NA,TRBV7-9,NA,TGTGCCAGCAGCTTAGAGGAGGGGGGCCAGAAAGGGGCTTTCTTT,CASSLEEGGQKGAFF
TRBJ1-5,NA,TRBV18,NA,TGTGCCAGCTCACCACTGGGGGGCGCCCAACAGCCCCAGCATTTT,CASSPLGGAQQPQHF
TRBJ1-3,NA,TRBV30,NA,TGTGCCTGGAGGACAGGTAACACCATATATTTT,CAWRTGNTIYF
TRBJ2-7,TRBD1,TRBV9,NA,TGTGCCAGCAGCCCAGGACAGGCCCGCGCCGAGCAGTACTTC,CASSPGQARAEQYF
TRBJ2-4,NA,TRBV29-1,NA,TGCAGCGTAGGTGGTGAGGCCAAAAACATTCAGTACTTC,CSVGGEAKNIQYF
TRBJ2-2,NA,TRBV30,NA,TGTGCCTGGAAACAGGGCCTAAACACCGGGGAGCTGTTTTTT,CAWKQGLNTGELFF
TRBJ2-5,NA,TRBV18,NA,TGTGCCAGCTCACCGAAGCCCAGGGAAGAGACCCAGTACTTC,CASSPKPREETQYF
TRBJ2-7,TRBD1,TRBV7-2,NA,TGTGCCAGCAGCCTCCGGACAGGCCTTGCTTCCTACGAGCAGTACTTC,CASSLRTGLASYEQYF
TRBJ1-4,NA,TRBV4-2,NA,TGTGCCAGCAGCCAAGACCCAGGGGAGGCTAATGAAAAACTGTTTTTT,CASSQDPGEANEKLFF
TRBJ2-1,NA,TRBV15,NA,TGTGCCACCAGCAGAGACCTAGCGATCCCCTCCTACAATGAGCAGTTCTTC,CATSRDLAIPSYNEQFF
TRBJ2-7,NA,TRBV5-1,NA,TGCGCCAGCAGCTTCCAGCCGGACCAAAGCTCCTACGAGCAGTACTTC,CASSFQPDQSSYEQYF
TRBJ1-1,TRBD1,TRBV4-1,few,TGCGCCAGCAGCCCCGAAAAGACAGGGTTCACTGAAGCTTTCTTT,CASSPEKTGFTEAFF
TRBJ2-7,NA,TRBV7-2,NA,TGTGCCAGCAGCTTATCGGGCTCCTACGAGCAGTACTTC,CASSLSGSYEQYF
TRBJ1-1,NA,TRBV11-2,NA,TGTGCCAGCAGCCCCACGGGGTCTCGGGGCACTGAAGCTTTCTTT,CASSPTGSRGTEAFF
TRBJ2-3,NA,TRBV29-1,NA,TGCACCGTTGACGGGGGGCACACAGATACGCAGTATTTT,CTVDGGHTDTQYF